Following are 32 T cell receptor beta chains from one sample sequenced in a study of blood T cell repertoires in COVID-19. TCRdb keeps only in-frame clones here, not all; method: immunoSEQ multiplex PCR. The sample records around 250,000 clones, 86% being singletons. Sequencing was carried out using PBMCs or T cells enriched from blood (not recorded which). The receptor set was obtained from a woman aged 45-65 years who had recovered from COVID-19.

DNA for the CDR3: TGTGCCAGTAGTACAGGAAACTATAATTCACCCCTCCACTTT. Translated: CASSTGNYNSPLHF. The rearrangement joins TRBV19 to TRBJ1-6; D is uncertain. The V gene's germline CDR1 is LNHDA and CDR2 SQIVND (reference sequence). This CDR3 is 14 amino acids long. The ends were cut back, 4 bases at V and 3 bases at J, with 7 bases in the middle.

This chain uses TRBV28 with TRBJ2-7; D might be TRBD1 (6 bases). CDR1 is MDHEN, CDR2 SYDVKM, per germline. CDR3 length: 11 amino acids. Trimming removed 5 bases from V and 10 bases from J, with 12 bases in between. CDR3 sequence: CASSTTGNQYF. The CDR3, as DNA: TGTGCCAGCAGTACGACAGGTAATCAGTACTTC.

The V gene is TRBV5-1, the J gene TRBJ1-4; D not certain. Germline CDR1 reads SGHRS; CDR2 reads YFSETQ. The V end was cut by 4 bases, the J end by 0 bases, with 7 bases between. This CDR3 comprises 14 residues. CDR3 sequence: CASSLTSTNEKLFF. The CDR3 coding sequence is TGCGCCAGCAGCCTGACATCAACTAATGAAAAACTGTTTTTT.

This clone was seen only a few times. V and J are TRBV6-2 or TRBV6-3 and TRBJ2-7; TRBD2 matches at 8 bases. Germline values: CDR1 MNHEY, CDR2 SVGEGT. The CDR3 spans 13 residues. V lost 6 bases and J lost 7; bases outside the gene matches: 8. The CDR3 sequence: CASSDGGGWEQYF. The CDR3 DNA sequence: TGTGCCAGCAGCGACGGGGGGGGATGGGAGCAGTACTTC.

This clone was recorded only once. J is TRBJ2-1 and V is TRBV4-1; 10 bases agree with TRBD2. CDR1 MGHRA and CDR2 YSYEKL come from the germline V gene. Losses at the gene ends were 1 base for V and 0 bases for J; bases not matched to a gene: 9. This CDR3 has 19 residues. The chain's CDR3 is CASSQASGGQSYSYNEQFF. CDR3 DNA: TGCGCCAGCAGCCAAGCTAGCGGGGGCCAATCATACTCCTACAATGAGCAGTTCTTC.

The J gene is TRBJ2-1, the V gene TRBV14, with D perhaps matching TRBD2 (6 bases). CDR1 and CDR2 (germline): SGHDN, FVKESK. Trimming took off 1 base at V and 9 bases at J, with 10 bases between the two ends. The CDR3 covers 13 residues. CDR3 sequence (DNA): TGTGCCAGCAGCCAAGTCGTCGGGAGTGAGCAGTTCTTC. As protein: CASSQVVGSEQFF.

CDR3 protein: CASSLRGANEKLFF. In DNA form, the CDR3 reads TGTGCCAGCAGCCTCAGGGGTGCCAATGAAAAACTGTTTTTT. V usage is TRBV28 and J usage is TRBJ1-4, with TRBD1 as a possible D gene (6 bases). The CDR3 covers 14 residues. V gave up 6 bases and J gave up 5 bases, with 13 bases separating them. Germline V gives CDR1 MDHEN, CDR2 SYDVKM.

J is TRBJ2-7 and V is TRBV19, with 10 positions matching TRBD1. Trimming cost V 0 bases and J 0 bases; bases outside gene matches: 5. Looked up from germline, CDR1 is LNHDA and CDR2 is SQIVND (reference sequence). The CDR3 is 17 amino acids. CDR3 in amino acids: CASSIDLGQGSSYEQYF. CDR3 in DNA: TGTGCCAGTAGTATAGATTTGGGACAGGGGAGCTCCTACGAGCAGTACTTC.

CDR3 DNA sequence: TGTGCCAGCAGCGTAGGATTTGGGCGATCCTCCTATAATTCACCCCTCCACTTT. Translating gives CASSVGFGRSSYNSPLHF. The chain recombines TRBV9 with TRBJ1-6; D is undetermined. V was pared by 0 bases and J by 0 bases, with 13 bases between. From germline, CDR1 is SGDLS and CDR2 YYNGEE. The CDR3 runs to 18 residues. Based on the CDR3 plus reference TRBV9 and TRBJ1-6, the full variable domain is DSGVTQTPKHLITATGQRVTLRCSPRSGDLSVYWYQQSLDQGLQFLIQYYNGEERAKGNILERFSAQQFPDLHSELNLSSLELGDSALYFCASSVGFGRSSYNSPLHFGNGTRLTVT.

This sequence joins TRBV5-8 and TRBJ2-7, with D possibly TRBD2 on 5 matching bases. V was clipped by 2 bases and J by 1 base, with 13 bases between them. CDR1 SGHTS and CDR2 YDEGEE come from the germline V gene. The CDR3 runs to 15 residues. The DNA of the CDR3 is TGTGCCAGCAGCTTCGGGGTGGCAGTTTCCTACGAGCAGTACTTC. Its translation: CASSFGVAVSYEQYF.

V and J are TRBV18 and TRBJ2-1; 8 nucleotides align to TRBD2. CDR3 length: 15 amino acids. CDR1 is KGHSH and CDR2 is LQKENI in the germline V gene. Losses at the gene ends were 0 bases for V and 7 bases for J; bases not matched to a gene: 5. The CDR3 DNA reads TGTGCCAGCTCACCACCGTCGGGGGGGAGGAATGAGCAGTTCTTC. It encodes CASSPPSGGRNEQFF.

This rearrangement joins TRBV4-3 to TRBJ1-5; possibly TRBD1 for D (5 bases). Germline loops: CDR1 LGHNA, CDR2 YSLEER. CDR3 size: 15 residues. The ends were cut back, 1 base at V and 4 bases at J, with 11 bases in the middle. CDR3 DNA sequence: TGCGCCAGCAGCCAAGGGCCGGACAAGAATCAGCCCCAGCATTTT. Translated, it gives CASSQGPDKNQPQHF.

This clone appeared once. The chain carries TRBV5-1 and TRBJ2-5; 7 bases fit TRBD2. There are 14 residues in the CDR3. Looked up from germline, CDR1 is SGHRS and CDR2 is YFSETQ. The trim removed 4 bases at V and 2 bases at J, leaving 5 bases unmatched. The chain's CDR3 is CASSIGGGQETQYF. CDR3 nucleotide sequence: TGCGCCAGCAGCATTGGGGGGGGGCAAGAGACCCAGTACTTC.

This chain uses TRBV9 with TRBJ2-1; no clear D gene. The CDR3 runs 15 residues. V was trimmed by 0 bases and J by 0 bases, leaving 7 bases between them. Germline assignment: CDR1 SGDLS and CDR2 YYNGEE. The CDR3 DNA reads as TGTGCCAGCAGCGTAGCCACAAGCTCCTACAATGAGCAGTTCTTC. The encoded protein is CASSVATSSYNEQFF.

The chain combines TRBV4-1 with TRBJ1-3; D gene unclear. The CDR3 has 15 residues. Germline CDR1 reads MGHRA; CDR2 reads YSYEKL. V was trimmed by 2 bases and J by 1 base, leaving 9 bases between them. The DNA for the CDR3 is TGCGCCAGCAGCCAACGAGACAAGTCTGGAAACACCATATATTTT. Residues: CASSQRDKSGNTIYF.

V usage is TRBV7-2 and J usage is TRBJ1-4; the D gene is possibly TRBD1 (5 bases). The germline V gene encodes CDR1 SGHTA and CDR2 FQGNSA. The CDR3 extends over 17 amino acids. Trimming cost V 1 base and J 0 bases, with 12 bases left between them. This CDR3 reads CASSLDHATATNEKLFF. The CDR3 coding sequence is TGTGCCAGCAGCTTAGATCATGCGACAGCAACTAATGAAAAACTGTTTTTT.

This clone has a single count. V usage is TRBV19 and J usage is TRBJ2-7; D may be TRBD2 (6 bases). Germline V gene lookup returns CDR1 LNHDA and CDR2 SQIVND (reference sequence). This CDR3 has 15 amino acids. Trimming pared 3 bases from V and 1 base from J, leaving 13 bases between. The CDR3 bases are TGTGCCAGTAGTATCCCAGGGAGGCTTTCCTACGAGCAGTACTTC. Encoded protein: CASSIPGRLSYEQYF.

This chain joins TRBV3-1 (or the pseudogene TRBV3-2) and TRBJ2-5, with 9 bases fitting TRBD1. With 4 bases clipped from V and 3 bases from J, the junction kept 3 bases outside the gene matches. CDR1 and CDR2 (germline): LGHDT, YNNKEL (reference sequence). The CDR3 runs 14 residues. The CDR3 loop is CASSPWTGEETQYF. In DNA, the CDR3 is TGTGCCAGCAGCCCGTGGACAGGGGAAGAGACCCAGTACTTC.

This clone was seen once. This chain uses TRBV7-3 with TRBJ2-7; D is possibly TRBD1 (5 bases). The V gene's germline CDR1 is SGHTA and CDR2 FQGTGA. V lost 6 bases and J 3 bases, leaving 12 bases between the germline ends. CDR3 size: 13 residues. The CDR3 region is CASSLTEDYEQYF. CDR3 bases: TGTGCCAGCAGTCTGACAGAAGACTACGAGCAGTACTTC. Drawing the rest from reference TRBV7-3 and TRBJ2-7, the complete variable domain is GAGVSQTPSNKVTEKGKYVELRCDPISGHTALYWYRQSLGQGPEFLIYFQGTGAADDSGLPNDRFFAVRPEGSVSTLKIQRTERGDSAVYLCASSLTEDYEQYFGPGTRLTVT.

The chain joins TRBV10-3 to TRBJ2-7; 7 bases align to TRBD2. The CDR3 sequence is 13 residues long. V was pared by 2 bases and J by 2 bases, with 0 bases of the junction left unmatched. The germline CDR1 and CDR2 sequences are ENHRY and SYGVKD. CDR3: CAISEGLAYEQYF. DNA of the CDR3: TGTGCCATCAGTGAGGGACTAGCCTACGAGCAGTACTTC.

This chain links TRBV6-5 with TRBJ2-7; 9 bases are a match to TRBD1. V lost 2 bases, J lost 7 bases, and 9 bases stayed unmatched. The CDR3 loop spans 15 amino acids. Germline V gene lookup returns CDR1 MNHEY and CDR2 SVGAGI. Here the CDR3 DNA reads TGTGCCAGCAGTTACAGGACAGGGGCTCCGTCGGAGCAGTACTTC. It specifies CASSYRTGAPSEQYF.

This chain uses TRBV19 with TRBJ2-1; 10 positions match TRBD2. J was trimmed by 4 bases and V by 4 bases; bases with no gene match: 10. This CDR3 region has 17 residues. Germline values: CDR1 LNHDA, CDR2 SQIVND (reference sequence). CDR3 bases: TGTGCCAGTAGTAGAACACCCGGGACTAGCGCTTACAATGAGCAGTTCTTC. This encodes CASSRTPGTSAYNEQFF.

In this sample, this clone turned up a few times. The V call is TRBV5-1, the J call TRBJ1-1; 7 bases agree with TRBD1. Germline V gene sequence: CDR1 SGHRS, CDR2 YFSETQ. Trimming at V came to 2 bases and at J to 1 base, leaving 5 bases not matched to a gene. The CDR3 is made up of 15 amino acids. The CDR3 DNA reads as TGCGCCAGCAGCTTCCGGGACAGTGGGAACACTGAAGCTTTCTTT. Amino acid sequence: CASSFRDSGNTEAFF. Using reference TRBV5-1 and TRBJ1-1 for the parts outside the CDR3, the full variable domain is KAGVTQTPRYLIKTRGQQVTLSCSPISGHRSVSWYQQTPGQGLQFLFEYFSETQRNKGNFPGRFSGRQFSNSRSEMNVSTLELGDSALYLCASSFRDSGNTEAFFGQGTRLTVV.

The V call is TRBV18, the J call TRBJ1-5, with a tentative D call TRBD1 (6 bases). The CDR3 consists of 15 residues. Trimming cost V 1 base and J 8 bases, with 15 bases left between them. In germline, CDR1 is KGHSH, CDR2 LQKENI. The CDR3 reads CASSPQGDAMEPQHF. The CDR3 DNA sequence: TGTGCCAGCTCACCACAGGGGGACGCTATGGAGCCCCAGCATTTT.

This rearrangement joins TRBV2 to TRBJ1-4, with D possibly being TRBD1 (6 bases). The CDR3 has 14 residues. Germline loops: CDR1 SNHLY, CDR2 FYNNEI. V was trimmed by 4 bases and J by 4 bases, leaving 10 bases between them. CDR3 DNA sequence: TGTGCCAGCAGTGTCGACAGGAATAATGAAAAACTGTTTTTT. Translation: CASSVDRNNEKLFF.

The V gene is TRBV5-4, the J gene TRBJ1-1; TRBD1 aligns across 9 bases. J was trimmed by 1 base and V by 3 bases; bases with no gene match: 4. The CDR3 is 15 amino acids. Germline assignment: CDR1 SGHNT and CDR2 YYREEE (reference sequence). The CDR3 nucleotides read TGTGCCAGCAGCTCTCCGGGACAGGGGAACACTGAAGCTTTCTTT. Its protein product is CASSSPGQGNTEAFF.

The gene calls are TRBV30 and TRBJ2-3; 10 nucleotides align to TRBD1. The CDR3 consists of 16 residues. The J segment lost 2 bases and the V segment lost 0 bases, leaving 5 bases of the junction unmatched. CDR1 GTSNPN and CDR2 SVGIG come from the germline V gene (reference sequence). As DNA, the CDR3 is TGTGCCTGGAGTGTACCCGGGACAGGGGACACAGATACGCAGTATTTT. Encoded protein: CAWSVPGTGDTDTQYF.

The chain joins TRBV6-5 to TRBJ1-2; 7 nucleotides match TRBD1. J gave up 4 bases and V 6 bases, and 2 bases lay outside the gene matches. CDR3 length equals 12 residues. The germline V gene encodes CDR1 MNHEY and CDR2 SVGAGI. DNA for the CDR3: TGTGCCAGCAGGGGGACAGTCTATGGCTACACCTTC. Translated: CASRGTVYGYTF.

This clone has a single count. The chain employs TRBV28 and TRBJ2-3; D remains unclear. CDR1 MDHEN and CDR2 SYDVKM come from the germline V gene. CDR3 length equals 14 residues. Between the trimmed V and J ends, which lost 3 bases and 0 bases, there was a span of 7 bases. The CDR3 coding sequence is TGTGCCAGCAGTTTCTACGGGAGCACAGATACGCAGTATTTT. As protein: CASSFYGSTDTQYF.

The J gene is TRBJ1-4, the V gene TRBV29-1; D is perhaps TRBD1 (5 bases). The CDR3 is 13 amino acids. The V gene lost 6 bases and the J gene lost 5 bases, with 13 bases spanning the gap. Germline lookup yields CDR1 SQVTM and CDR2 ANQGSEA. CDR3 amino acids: CSVRQRQNEKLFF. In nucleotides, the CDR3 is TGCAGCGTGAGACAGAGACAAAATGAAAAACTGTTTTTT.

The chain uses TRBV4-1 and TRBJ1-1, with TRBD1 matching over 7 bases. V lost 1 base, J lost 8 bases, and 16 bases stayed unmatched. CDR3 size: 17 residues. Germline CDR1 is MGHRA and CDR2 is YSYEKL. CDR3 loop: CASSQGQGGRGANEAFF. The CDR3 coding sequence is TGCGCCAGCAGCCAAGGTCAAGGGGGCAGGGGGGCCAACGAAGCTTTCTTT.

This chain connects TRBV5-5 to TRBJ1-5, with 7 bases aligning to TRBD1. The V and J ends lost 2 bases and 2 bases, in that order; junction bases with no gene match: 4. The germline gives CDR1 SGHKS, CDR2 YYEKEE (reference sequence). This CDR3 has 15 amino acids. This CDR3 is CASSLQGQGNQPQHF. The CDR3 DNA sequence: TGTGCCAGCAGCTTACAGGGGCAGGGCAATCAGCCCCAGCATTTT.